This T cell receptor (beta chain) was sequenced in a study of blood T cell repertoires in COVID-19. The trim removed 4 bases at V and 12 bases at J, leaving 15 bases unmatched. CDR1 and CDR2 (germline): SGHRS, YFSETQ. The CDR3 is 15 amino acids. A single count supports this clone. The protocol was immunoSEQ multiplex PCR, while the TCRdb copy is restricted to in-frame clones and leaves out a portion. The data contain approximately 260,000 clones, roughly 86% of them singletons. The chain couples TRBV5-1 to TRBJ2-1; 8 bases line up with TRBD2. Sequencing was performed on PBMCs or T cells enriched from blood (not recorded which). The TCR was taken from a woman in her forties with acute COVID-19. CDR3 in amino acids: CASSPPALAVPVQFF. The CDR3 DNA is TGCGCCAGCAGCCCGCCGGCACTAGCGGTGCCCGTGCAGTTCTTC.